Listed below are T cell receptor beta chains from one sample, sequenced in a study of shared clonotypes between healthy human individuals. The table came from immunoSEQ multiplex PCR; TCRdb's copy has only in-frame clones and leaves some out. The table includes around 510,000 clones, about 96% detected once. Source material: naive CD4+ T cells sorted from blood. Receptors originate from a woman aged 30 to 39 in good health. The CDR3 runs from the conserved cysteine through the conserved F or W. Each record gives: D gene, J gene, clone size, V gene, CDR3 protein, CDR3 DNA. The D gene is left open where the match is weak. Expanded clones are given a class, and other clones once, few, many or no size at all.

. | TRBJ1-6 | . | TRBV2 | CASSRDLNSPLHF | TGTGCCAGCAGTCGGGATCTAAATTCACCCCTCCACTTT
. | TRBJ2-7 | . | TRBV4-2 | CASSQMDPPYEQYF | TGTGCCAGCAGCCAAATGGACCCGCCCTACGAGCAGTACTTC
. | TRBJ2-1 | . | TRBV19 | CASSMGMEQFF | TGTGCCAGTAGTATGGGAATGGAGCAGTTCTTC
. | TRBJ2-7 | . | TRBV10-1 | CASNGVLLATSYEQYF | TGCGCCAGCAATGGGGTCTTGTTAGCGACCTCCTACGAGCAGTACTTC
TRBD1 | TRBJ1-2 | few | TRBV28 | CASSFRGHGYTF | TGTGCCAGCAGTTTCAGGGGGCATGGCTACACCTTC
TRBD2 | TRBJ2-5 | . | TRBV5-1 | CASSLPGSSGSHQETQYF | TGCGCCAGCAGCTTGCCCGGGTCTAGCGGGTCCCACCAAGAGACCCAGTACTTC
TRBD2 | TRBJ2-1 | . | TRBV7-9 | CASSPPPGLAGVNEQFF | TGTGCCAGCAGCCCACCCCCGGGACTAGCGGGAGTGAATGAGCAGTTCTTC
. | TRBJ1-1 | . | TRBV5-4 | CASSLALQENTEAFF | TGTGCCAGCAGCTTGGCATTGCAGGAGAACACTGAAGCTTTCTTT
TRBD2 | TRBJ2-7 | . | TRBV6-1 | CASSERFRTSGISYEQYF | TGTGCCAGCAGTGAAAGGTTTAGGACTAGCGGGATCTCCTACGAGCAGTACTTC
TRBD1 | TRBJ2-5 | . | TRBV28 | CASSSQTGAETQYF | TGTGCCAGCAGTTCACAGACAGGGGCAGAGACCCAGTACTTC
. | TRBJ2-1 | . | TRBV27 | CASSLILGYNEQFF | TGTGCCAGCAGTTTAATACTAGGCTACAATGAGCAGTTCTTC
TRBD1 | TRBJ2-5 | once | TRBV19 | CASSLQGAGETQYF | TGTGCCAGTAGTCTACAGGGGGCAGGTGAGACCCAGTACTTC
TRBD1 | TRBJ1-3 | . | TRBV7-9 | CASSLTGVDTIYF | TGTGCCAGCAGCTTAACAGGGGTGGACACCATATATTTT
. | TRBJ1-5 | . | TRBV7-8 | CASSLGPTRVSQPQHF | TGTGCCAGCAGCTTAGGACCCACCAGGGTCAGTCAGCCCCAGCATTTT